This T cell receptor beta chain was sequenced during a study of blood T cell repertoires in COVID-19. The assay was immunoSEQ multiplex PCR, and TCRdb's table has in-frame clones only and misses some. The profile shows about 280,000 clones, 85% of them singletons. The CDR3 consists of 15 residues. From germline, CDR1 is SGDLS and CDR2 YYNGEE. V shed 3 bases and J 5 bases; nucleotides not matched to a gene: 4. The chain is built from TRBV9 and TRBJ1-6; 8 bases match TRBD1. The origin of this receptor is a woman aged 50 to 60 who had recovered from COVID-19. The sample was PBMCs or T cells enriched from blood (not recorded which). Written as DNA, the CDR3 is TGTGCCAGCAGCGCCTTGACAGGGGATAATTCACCCCTCCACTTT. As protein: CASSALTGDNSPLHF.